The rows below give T cell receptor beta chains drawn from one sample of a study of Ad26.COV2.S vaccination and SARS-CoV-2 variants. This table comes from immunoSEQ multiplex PCR, and its TCRdb copy is limited to in-frame clones, with some not included. The table records approximately 480,000 clones, 87% of them present only once. The sequencing used peripheral blood, collected in a trial of Ad26.COV2.S vaccine versus placebo. The source is a person aged 18-65 years who received the Ad26.COV2.S COVID-19 vaccine or a placebo. CDR3s include the opening cysteine and the closing phenylalanine or tryptophan. Size values are once, few and many counts, or a class for expanded clones, and some rows have none.

J gene: TRBJ1-2; clone size: .; V gene: TRBV9; CDR3 length: 17; CDR3 protein: CASSVAPPGTGNYGYTF
J gene: TRBJ2-4; clone size: .; V gene: TRBV5-1; CDR3 length: 14; CDR3 protein: CASSLVSQSDIQYF
J gene: TRBJ2-1; clone size: few; V gene: TRBV18; CDR3 length: 15; CDR3 protein: CASSPPRTTYNEQFF
J gene: TRBJ1-5; clone size: .; V gene: TRBV7-9; CDR3 length: 13; CDR3 protein: CASSLGLDQPQHF
J gene: TRBJ2-4; clone size: .; V gene: TRBV21-1; CDR3 length: 18; CDR3 protein: CASSKVVGPCQAKNIQYF
J gene: TRBJ2-7; clone size: .; V gene: TRBV19; CDR3 length: 16; CDR3 protein: CASSIFQTTGESEQYF
J gene: TRBJ2-2; clone size: once; V gene: TRBV4-3; CDR3 length: 16; CDR3 protein: CASSQASGLAGGELFF
J gene: TRBJ1-5; clone size: .; V gene: TRBV6-5; CDR3 length: 12; CDR3 protein: CATGPGNQPQHF
J gene: TRBJ2-1; clone size: .; V gene: TRBV5-4; CDR3 length: 15; CDR3 protein: CASRQDRVRYNEQFF
J gene: TRBJ1-2; clone size: .; V gene: TRBV11-3; CDR3 length: 13; CDR3 protein: CASDKGPNYGYTF
J gene: TRBJ2-2; clone size: .; V gene: TRBV24-1; CDR3 length: 17; CDR3 protein: CATSEPPGTGQDGELFF
J gene: TRBJ2-1; clone size: .; V gene: TRBV9; CDR3 length: 16; CDR3 protein: CASSGALAGEIREQFF
J gene: TRBJ2-5; clone size: .; V gene: TRBV5-4; CDR3 length: 15; CDR3 protein: CASSLGQGAGETQYF
J gene: TRBJ1-5; clone size: .; V gene: TRBV19; CDR3 length: 16; CDR3 protein: CASSIFPGQANQPQHF
J gene: TRBJ2-4; clone size: .; V gene: TRBV6-5; CDR3 length: 14; CDR3 protein: CASSPVAGGGIQYF
J gene: TRBJ1-2; clone size: .; V gene: TRBV19; CDR3 length: 13; CDR3 protein: CASSIDTGTGYTF
J gene: TRBJ1-2; clone size: .; V gene: TRBV27; CDR3 length: 14; CDR3 protein: CASSFQGALGGYTF
J gene: TRBJ2-5; clone size: .; V gene: TRBV30; CDR3 length: 14; CDR3 protein: CAWGGLAEQETQYF
J gene: TRBJ1-5; clone size: .; V gene: TRBV19; CDR3 length: 13; CDR3 protein: CASSIVINQPQHF
J gene: TRBJ2-3; clone size: few; V gene: TRBV2; CDR3 length: 18; CDR3 protein: CASSEMAQEREWSDTQYF
J gene: TRBJ1-1; clone size: .; V gene: TRBV5-1; CDR3 length: 14; CDR3 protein: CASSSETGLTEAFF
J gene: TRBJ2-5; clone size: .; V gene: TRBV9; CDR3 length: 17; CDR3 protein: CASSVGGSGRSQETQYF
J gene: TRBJ2-3; clone size: once; V gene: TRBV7-6; CDR3 length: 16; CDR3 protein: CASSRRGREDQGTQYF
J gene: TRBJ2-2; clone size: .; V gene: TRBV6-6; CDR3 length: 14; CDR3 protein: CASNPSGSTGELFF
J gene: TRBJ2-2; clone size: .; V gene: TRBV29-1; CDR3 length: 13; CDR3 protein: CSVARATTGELFF
J gene: TRBJ1-4; clone size: .; V gene: TRBV5-1; CDR3 length: 15; CDR3 protein: CASSLETGKNEKLFF